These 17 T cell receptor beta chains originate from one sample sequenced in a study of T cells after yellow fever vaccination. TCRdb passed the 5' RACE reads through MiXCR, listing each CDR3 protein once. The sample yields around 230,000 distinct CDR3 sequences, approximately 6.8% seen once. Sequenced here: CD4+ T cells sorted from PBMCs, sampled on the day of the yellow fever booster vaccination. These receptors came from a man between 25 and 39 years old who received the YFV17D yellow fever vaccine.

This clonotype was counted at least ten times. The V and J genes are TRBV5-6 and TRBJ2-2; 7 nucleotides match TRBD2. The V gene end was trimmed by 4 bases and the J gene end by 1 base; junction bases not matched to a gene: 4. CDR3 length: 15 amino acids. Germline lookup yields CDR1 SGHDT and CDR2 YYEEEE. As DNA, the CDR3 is TGTGCCAGCAGCCAGCGGGACCGGAACACCGGGGAGCTGTTTTTT. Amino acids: CASSQRDRNTGELFF.

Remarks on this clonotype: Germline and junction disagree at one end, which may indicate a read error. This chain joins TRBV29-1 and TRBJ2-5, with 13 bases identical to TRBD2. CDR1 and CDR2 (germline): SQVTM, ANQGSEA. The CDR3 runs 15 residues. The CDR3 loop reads CSVGGTSGTEEAQYF. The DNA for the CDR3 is TGCAGCGTTGGGGGGACTAGCGGGACCGAAGAGGCCCAGTACTTC.

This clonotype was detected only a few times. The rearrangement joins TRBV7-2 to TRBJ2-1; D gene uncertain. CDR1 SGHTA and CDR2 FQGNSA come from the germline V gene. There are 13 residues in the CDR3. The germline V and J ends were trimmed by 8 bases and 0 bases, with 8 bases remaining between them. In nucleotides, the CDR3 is TGTGCCAGCCATTATAGCTCCTACAATGAGCAGTTCTTC. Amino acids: CASHYSSYNEQFF.

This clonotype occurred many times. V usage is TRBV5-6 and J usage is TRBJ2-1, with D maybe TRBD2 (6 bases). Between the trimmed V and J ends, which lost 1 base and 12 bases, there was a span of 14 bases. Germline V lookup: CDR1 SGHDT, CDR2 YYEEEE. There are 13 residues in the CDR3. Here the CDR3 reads CASSLPPGLPQFF. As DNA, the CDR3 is TGTGCCAGCAGCTTGCCCCCGGGACTCCCGCAGTTCTTC.

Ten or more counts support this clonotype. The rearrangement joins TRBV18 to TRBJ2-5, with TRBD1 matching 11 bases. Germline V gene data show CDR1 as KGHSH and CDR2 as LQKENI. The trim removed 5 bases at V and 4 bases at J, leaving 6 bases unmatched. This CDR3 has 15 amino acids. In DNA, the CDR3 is TGTGCCAGCTCAGCCCTGGGGACAGGGGGAGAGACCCAGTACTTC. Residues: CASSALGTGGETQYF.

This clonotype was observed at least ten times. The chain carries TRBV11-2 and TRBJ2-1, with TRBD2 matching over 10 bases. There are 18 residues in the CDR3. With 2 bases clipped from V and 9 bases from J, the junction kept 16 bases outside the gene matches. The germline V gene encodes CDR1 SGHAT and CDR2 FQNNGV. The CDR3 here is CASSLRSSSGSGVSEQFF. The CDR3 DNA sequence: TGTGCCAGCAGCTTAAGGAGCTCTAGCGGGAGTGGGGTCAGTGAGCAGTTCTTC.

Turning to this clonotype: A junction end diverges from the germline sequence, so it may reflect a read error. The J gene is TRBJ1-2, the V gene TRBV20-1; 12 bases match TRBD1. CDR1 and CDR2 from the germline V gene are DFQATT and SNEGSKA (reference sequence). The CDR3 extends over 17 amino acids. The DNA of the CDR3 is TGCTGTGCTAGGCAAACCGGGACAGGGGGCGCAGGTGATGGCTACACCTTC. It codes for CCARQTGTGGAGDGYTF.

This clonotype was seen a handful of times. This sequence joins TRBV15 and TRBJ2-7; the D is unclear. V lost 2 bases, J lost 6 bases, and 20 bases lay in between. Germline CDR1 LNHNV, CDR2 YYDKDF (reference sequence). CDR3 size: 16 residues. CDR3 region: CATSRRAGRPIGEQYF. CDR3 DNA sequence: TGTGCCACCAGCAGAAGGGCAGGACGCCCAATAGGCGAGCAGTACTTC.

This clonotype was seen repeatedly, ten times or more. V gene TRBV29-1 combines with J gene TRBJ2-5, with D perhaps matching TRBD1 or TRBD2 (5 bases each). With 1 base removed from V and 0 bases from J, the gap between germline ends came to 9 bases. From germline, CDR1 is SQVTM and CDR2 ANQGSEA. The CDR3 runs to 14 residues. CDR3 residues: CSVEGWGNQETQYF. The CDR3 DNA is TGCAGCGTTGAAGGGTGGGGGAACCAAGAGACCCAGTACTTC.

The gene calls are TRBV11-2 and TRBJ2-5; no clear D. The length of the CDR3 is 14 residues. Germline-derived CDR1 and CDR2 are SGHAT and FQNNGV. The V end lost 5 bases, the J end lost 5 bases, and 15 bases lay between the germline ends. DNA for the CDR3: TGTGCCAGCAGCCCGACCTGGAGTCCGGAGACCCAGTACTTC. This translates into CASSPTWSPETQYF.

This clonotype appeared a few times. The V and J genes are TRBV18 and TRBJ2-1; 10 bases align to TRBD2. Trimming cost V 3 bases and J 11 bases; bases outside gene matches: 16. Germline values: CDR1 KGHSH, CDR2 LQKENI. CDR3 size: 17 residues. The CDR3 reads CASSPQEGTSVLYKQFF. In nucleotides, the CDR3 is TGTGCCAGCTCACCTCAGGAAGGGACTAGCGTTTTGTATAAGCAGTTCTTC.

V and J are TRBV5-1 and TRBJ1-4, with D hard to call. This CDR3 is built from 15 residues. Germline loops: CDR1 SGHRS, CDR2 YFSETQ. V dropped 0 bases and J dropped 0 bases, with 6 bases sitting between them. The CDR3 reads CASSLALTTNEKLFF. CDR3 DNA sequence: TGCGCCAGCAGCTTGGCCCTTACAACTAATGAAAAACTGTTTTTT.

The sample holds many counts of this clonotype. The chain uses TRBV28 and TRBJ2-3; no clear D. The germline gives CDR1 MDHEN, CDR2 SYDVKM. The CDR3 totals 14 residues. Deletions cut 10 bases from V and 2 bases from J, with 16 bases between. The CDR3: CATTQHLDTDTQYF. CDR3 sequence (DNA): TGTGCCACCACACAACACCTCGACACAGATACGCAGTATTTT.

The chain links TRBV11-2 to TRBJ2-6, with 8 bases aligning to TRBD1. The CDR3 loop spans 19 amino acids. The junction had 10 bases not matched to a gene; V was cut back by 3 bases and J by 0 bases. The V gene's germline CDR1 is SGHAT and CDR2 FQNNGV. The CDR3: CASSFSSTGASSGANVLTF. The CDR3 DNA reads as TGTGCCAGCAGCTTCTCATCGACAGGGGCAAGCTCTGGGGCCAACGTCCTGACTTTC.

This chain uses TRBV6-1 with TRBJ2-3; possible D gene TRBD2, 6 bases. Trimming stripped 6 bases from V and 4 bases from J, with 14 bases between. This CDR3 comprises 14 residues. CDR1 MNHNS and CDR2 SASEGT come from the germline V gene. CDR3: CASSPQWGADTQYF. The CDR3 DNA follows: TGTGCCAGCAGCCCACAATGGGGGGCAGATACGCAGTATTTT.

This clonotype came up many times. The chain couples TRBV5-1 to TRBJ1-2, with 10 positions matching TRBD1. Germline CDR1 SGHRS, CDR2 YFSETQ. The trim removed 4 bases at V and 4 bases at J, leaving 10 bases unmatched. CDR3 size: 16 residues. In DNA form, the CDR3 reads TGCGCCAGCAGCCCAGGGGACAGGGGATTGATCTATGGCTACACCTTC. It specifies CASSPGDRGLIYGYTF.

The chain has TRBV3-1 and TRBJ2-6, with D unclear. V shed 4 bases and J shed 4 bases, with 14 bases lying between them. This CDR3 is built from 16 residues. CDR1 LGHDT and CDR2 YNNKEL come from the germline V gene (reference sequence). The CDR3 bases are TGTGCCAGCAGCCTCTATAAGGGTAGGGGGGCCAACGTCCTGACTTTC. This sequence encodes CASSLYKGRGANVLTF.